A selection of T cell receptor beta chains follows, all from one sample in a study of blood T cell repertoires in COVID-19. Using immunoSEQ multiplex PCR, the repertoire was profiled, and TCRdb retains in-frame clones only, with some absent. The sample yields about 190,000 clones, about 86% seen once. The source material was peripheral blood. The receptors come from a woman under 40 with active or convalescent COVID-19. CDR3s include the opening cysteine and the closing phenylalanine or tryptophan. A D gene is named only where the DNA matches it firmly. Where a row states a size, it is once, few, many or the class of an expanded clone; other rows omit it.

j_call clone_size v_call d_call cdr3_aa cdr3_nt
TRBJ2-7 - TRBV15 - CATSNRLQGEQYF TGTGCCACCAGCAACCGACTCCAGGGCGAGCAGTACTTC
TRBJ1-5 - TRBV6-1 TRBD1 CASSEEDRNYSNQPQHF TGTGCCAGCAGTGAAGAGGACAGGAATTATAGCAATCAGCCCCAGCATTTT
TRBJ2-2 - TRBV11-2 - CASSSTNTGELFF TGTGCCAGCAGTTCTACGAACACCGGGGAGCTGTTTTTT
TRBJ1-5 - TRBV12-3/TRBV12-4 - CASSTQTQPQHF TGTGCCAGCAGTACACAGACTCAGCCCCAGCATTTT
TRBJ2-6 - TRBV18 - CASSLGLSPANVLTF TGTGCCAGCTCACTCGGACTTTCCCCGGCCAACGTCCTGACTTTC
TRBJ2-5 - TRBV25-1 TRBD2 CASSPGTSGGGETQYF TGTGCCAGCAGCCCTGGGACTAGCGGGGGTGGGGAGACCCAGTACTTC
TRBJ1-1 - TRBV29-1 TRBD1 CSVEVRSGGQAEAFF TGCAGCGTTGAAGTTAGGTCAGGGGGGCAGGCGGAAGCTTTCTTT
TRBJ2-7 - TRBV4-1 TRBD2 CASSQELAGGKYEQYF TGCGCCAGCAGCCAAGAGCTAGCGGGAGGGAAATACGAGCAGTACTTC
TRBJ2-7 - TRBV28 TRBD1 CASRAYIGDRGGNYEQYF TGTGCCAGCAGAGCCTATATAGGGGACAGGGGAGGTAACTACGAGCAGTACTTC
TRBJ1-4 - TRBV6-2/TRBV6-3 - CASSYSPFGINEKLFF TGTGCCAGCAGTTACTCTCCCTTCGGGATTAATGAAAAACTGTTTTTT
TRBJ1-5 - TRBV5-8 - CASSSLKSRSQHF TGTGCCAGCAGCTCGCTGAAATCCAGGTCCCAGCATTTT
TRBJ2-7 - TRBV5-6 - CASSLAGWYEQYF TGTGCCAGCAGCTTAGCAGGGTGGTACGAGCAGTACTTC
TRBJ1-1 - TRBV29-1 - CSVHTQAGKAFF TGCAGCGTCCACACACAGGCGGGGAAAGCTTTCTTT
TRBJ1-5 - TRBV6-5 - CASSYSRSNQPQHF TGTGCCAGCAGTTATTCGCGGAGCAATCAGCCCCAGCATTTT
TRBJ2-1 once TRBV27 TRBD1 CASSSHAGTGSYNEQFF TGTGCCAGCAGTTCACACGCCGGGACAGGGTCCTACAATGAGCAGTTCTTC
TRBJ2-3 once TRBV5-8 - CASSLAVLQGSTDTQYF TGTGCCAGCAGCTTGGCCGTCTTACAGGGTAGCACAGATACGCAGTATTTT
TRBJ1-5 - TRBV6-1 - CASSDAERGQPQHF TGTGCCAGCAGTGACGCAGAAAGGGGACAGCCCCAGCATTTT
TRBJ1-1 - TRBV11-3 - CASSSLTEAFF TGTGCCAGCAGCTCGTTGACTGAAGCTTTCTTT
TRBJ1-6 once TRBV27 - CASSLGGYDYNSPLHF TGTGCCAGCAGCTTGGGGGGTTACGACTATAATTCACCCCTCCACTTT
TRBJ2-5 - TRBV2 - CASSGGLRETQYF TGTGCCAGCAGTGGAGGGTTACGGGAGACCCAGTACTTC
TRBJ1-2 - TRBV12-3/TRBV12-4 - CASSSSYGYTF TGTGCCAGCAGTTCATCCTATGGCTACACCTTC
TRBJ1-1 - TRBV3-1/TRBV3-2 - CASSQAWDKLATEAFF TGTGCCAGCAGCCAAGCCTGGGACAAGCTGGCCACTGAAGCTTTCTTT
TRBJ2-5 few TRBV11-2 TRBD2 CASSFWSAGDQETQYF TGTGCCAGCAGCTTTTGGTCAGCGGGGGACCAAGAGACCCAGTACTTC
TRBJ1-1 - TRBV5-1 - CASSLATGSTEAFF TGCGCCAGCAGCTTGGCCACAGGGAGCACTGAAGCTTTCTTT
TRBJ2-3 - TRBV19 TRBD2 CASSNPSGGISDTQYF TGTGCCAGTAGCAACCCTAGCGGGGGAATCTCAGATACGCAGTATTTT
TRBJ2-3 - TRBV2 TRBD2 CASSRGLAGGPDTQYF TGTGCCAGCAGTAGGGGACTAGCGGGAGGGCCAGATACGCAGTATTTT
TRBJ2-7 - TRBV28 - CASSFIDKGYYEQYF TGTGCCAGCAGTTTTATAGACAAGGGGTACTACGAGCAGTACTTC
TRBJ2-1 - TRBV2 TRBD1 CASSQDRGVYNEQFF TGTGCCAGCAGCCAGGACAGGGGGGTATACAATGAGCAGTTCTTC
TRBJ1-1 - TRBV3-1/TRBV3-2 - CASRGGTEAFF TGTGCCAGCAGGGGGGGGACTGAAGCTTTCTTT
TRBJ1-1 once TRBV29-1 - CSVDTRTGYEAFF TGCAGTGTTGACACTCGGACGGGGTATGAAGCTTTCTTT
TRBJ2-1 - TRBV30 TRBD1 CACRGQPYNEQFF TGTGCCTGCCGGGGACAGCCCTACAATGAGCAGTTCTTC
TRBJ1-3 - TRBV6-6 - CASSSPGRGEGNTIYF TGTGCCAGCAGTTCCCCGGGGAGGGGCGAGGGAAACACCATATATTTT
TRBJ1-1 - TRBV3-1/TRBV3-2 TRBD1 CASSSGTGEAFF TGTGCCAGCAGCTCCGGGACAGGGGAAGCTTTCTTT
TRBJ1-5 - TRBV5-5 - CASSLAGDQPQHF TGTGCCAGCAGCTTGGCCGGGGATCAGCCCCAGCATTTT
TRBJ2-7 - TRBV5-1 TRBD1 CASSLEAQGASYEQYF TGCGCCAGCAGCTTGGAGGCCCAGGGGGCTTCCTACGAGCAGTACTTC
TRBJ2-1 - TRBV28 - CASSSPGGSADNEQFF TGTGCCAGCAGTTCCCCTGGGGGGTCAGCTGACAATGAGCAGTTCTTC
TRBJ1-4 - TRBV2 TRBD1 CASSGDSATNEKLFF TGTGCCAGCAGTGGGGACAGTGCAACTAATGAAAAACTGTTTTTT
TRBJ1-2 - TRBV7-9 - CASSLGIVGQRGYTF TGTGCCAGCAGCTTAGGGATAGTCGGACAACGTGGCTACACCTTC
TRBJ1-1 - TRBV19 - CASTPFKGSAEAFF TGTGCCAGTACCCCCTTCAAGGGTAGCGCTGAAGCTTTCTTT
TRBJ2-7 - TRBV7-7 - CASSFKWAGQQDEQYF TGTGCTAGCAGCTTTAAGTGGGCTGGACAGCAGGACGAGCAGTACTTC
TRBJ2-5 - TRBV29-1 - CSVVRGGETQYF TGCAGCGTTGTAAGGGGTGGAGAGACCCAGTACTTC
TRBJ1-1 - TRBV4-2 - CASSPGKRGHEHFF TGTGCCAGCAGCCCTGGGAAGCGGGGACACGAACATTTCTTT
TRBJ1-3 - TRBV27 TRBD1 CASRGQGRNTIYF TGTGCCAGCAGAGGACAGGGAAGAAACACCATATATTTT
TRBJ1-1 - TRBV28 TRBD1 CASSTGGSYTEAFF TGTGCCAGCAGTACAGGGGGCAGCTACACTGAAGCTTTCTTT
TRBJ2-7 - TRBV4-2 - CASSQVVGGPAPEQYF TGTGCCAGCAGCCAAGTAGTCGGGGGGCCCGCCCCCGAGCAGTACTTC
TRBJ2-3 - TRBV5-4 TRBD2 CASSSMGSGVGTDTQYF TGTGCCAGCAGCTCGATGGGTAGCGGGGTCGGCACAGATACGCAGTATTTT